The clone carrying this T cell receptor beta chain was recorded at least ten times. A CD8+CD4-CCR7+CD45RA+ phenotype served as the sorting definition for naive CD8 T cells. V shed 3 bases and J shed 3 bases, with 15 bases lying between them. The germline V gene encodes CDR1 SGHVS and CDR2 FNYEAQ. CDR3 size: 15 residues. This specimen belongs to a study of molecular identifiers for immune sequencing clone quantification. TCRdb used MiXCR to reprocess the PCR reads, holding one entry per CDR3 protein. Of fewer than 350,000 distinct CDR3 sequences in the sample, about a fifth were seen once. Sequenced: naive CD8+ T cells from blood, with Jurkat cell RNA spiked in. Subset reported: FACS-sorted CD8+CD4-CCR7+CD45RA+ naive T cells. The chain employs TRBV7-6 and TRBJ2-7; D unresolved. This sequence was found in a human donor in good health. Some libraries in this study had Jurkat cell RNA spiked in. This chain's CDR3 is CASSLGIAKVYEQYF. Written as DNA, the CDR3 is TGTGCCAGCAGCTTGGGAATAGCCAAGGTCTACGAGCAGTACTTC. The full variable domain, its missing parts supplied by reference TRBV7-6 and TRBJ2-7, is GAGVSQSPRYKVTKRGQDVALRCDPISGHVSLYWYRQALGQGPEFLTYFNYEAQQDKSGLPNDRFSAERPEGSISTLTIQRTEQRDSAMYRCASSLGIAKVYEQYFGPGTRLTVT.